This TCR beta chain was found in a study of regulatory T cells in long-lasting Graves disease. The sample's time point: newly diagnosed GD, antithyroid drugs for less than 3 months. The TCR library was made from RNA that had been extracted from PBMCs in TRIzol. General study findings and limits: Patients with persistent disease showed a bias toward TRBV28, TRBJ1-2 and TRBJ2-5.

The CDR3 totals 13 residues. V lost 4 bases, J lost 14 bases, and 12 bases stayed unmatched. The V gene's germline CDR1 is SNHLY and CDR2 FYNNEI. Libraries of TCR beta came from iRepertoire HTBI primers plus Arm-PCR of CDR3 regions. TCRdb redid the calling of the multiplex PCR reads with MiXCR, one entry per CDR3 protein. This sample has 550,000 to 600,000 distinct CDR3 sequences; about 15% occur once, and the top ten carry around 11%. This clonotype was observed at least ten times. Its target is not known. This same sample was also part of a study on T cells in Graves' hyperthyroidism and ophthalmopathy.

This receptor was obtained from a man between 18 and 35 years old with Graves disease. V gene TRBV2 combines with J gene TRBJ2-3, with 7 positions matching TRBD1. Sequenced here: peripheral blood mononuclear cells (PBMCs), sampled at new diagnosis, from a patient treated with antithyroid drugs. The CDR3 region is CASSAGLDRTSYF. The CDR3 nucleotides read TGTGCCAGCAGTGCGGGGCTGGACAGGACTTCGTATTTT.